The next 25 T cell receptor beta chains were all read from a single sample in a study of T cells in Graves' hyperthyroidism and ophthalmopathy. RNA transcripts served as the template for amplifying TCR beta CDR3 regions. The primer set for the first-round RT-PCR of the TCR CDR3 was HTBI. Each CDR3 protein is one row after TCRdb ran MiXCR on the multiplex PCR reads. The profile covers about 360,000 distinct CDR3 sequences, with under 15% appearing a single time and 9% to 9.5% taken by the ten largest. Sequenced: blood. The receptors originated from a woman aged 18 to 35 with Graves' hyperthyroidism.

This clonotype was recorded a few times. The rearrangement links TRBV27 to TRBJ2-7; TRBD1 aligns across 7 bases. The CDR3 covers 16 residues. The germline gives CDR1 MNHEY, CDR2 SMNVEV (reference sequence). V lost 6 bases to trimming and J lost 5 bases; unmatched junction nucleotides: 16. The DNA for the CDR3 is TGTGCCAGCAGGATTACGTACGACAGGGTTGAGAACGAGCAGTACTTC. It translates to CASRITYDRVENEQYF.

This clonotype was detected ten times or more. The V gene is TRBV5-4, the J gene TRBJ2-5; perhaps TRBD1 as D (7 bases). V shed 6 bases and J shed 2 bases, with 20 bases lying between them. Germline V CDR1 and CDR2: SGHNT, YYREEE (reference sequence). CDR3 length: 16 amino acids. This CDR3 is CASTPGGGAQQETQYF. Here the CDR3 DNA reads TGTGCCAGCACCCCAGGAGGGGGCGCGCAGCAAGAGACCCAGTACTTC.

The chain couples TRBV12-3 or TRBV12-4 to TRBJ1-5, with TRBD1 identical over 7 bases. J lost 3 bases, V lost 5 bases, and 4 bases had no gene match. This CDR3 comprises 14 residues. In DNA, the CDR3 is TGTGCCAGCAGTCCTACAGGGGCCAATCAGCCCCAGCATTTT. Residues: CASSPTGANQPQHF.

This clonotype has a count of ten or more. The chain joins TRBV7-2 to TRBJ2-3; D remains ambiguous. V lost 2 bases, J lost 2 bases, and 2 bases lay in between. This CDR3 has 12 amino acids. CDR1 is SGHTA, CDR2 FQGNSA, per germline. CDR3 region: CASSLFTDTQYF. CDR3 nucleotide sequence: TGTGCCAGCAGCTTATTCACAGATACGCAGTATTTT.

This clonotype was recorded many times. This chain joins TRBV12-3 or TRBV12-4 and TRBJ2-7, with 8 nucleotides matching TRBD1. The CDR3 runs 13 residues. The ends lost 5 bases at V and 7 bases at J; junction bases unmatched: 7. CDR3 residues: CASSGTGGGEQYF. The CDR3 nucleotides are TGTGCCAGCAGTGGGACAGGAGGAGGGGAGCAGTACTTC.

This clonotype was seen repeatedly, ten times or more. The chain carries TRBV11-2 and TRBJ2-1; unclear D gene. The CDR3 has 12 amino acids. Germline loops: CDR1 SGHAT, CDR2 FQNNGV. V was pared by 4 bases and J by 9 bases, with 10 bases between. The CDR3 region has the DNA TGTGCCAGCAGCTCCATTACCCCTGAGCAGTTCTTC. It encodes CASSSITPEQFF.

In its sample, this clonotype was seen many times. The chain links TRBV27 to TRBJ1-1; TRBD1 agrees at 7 bases. Per germline, CDR1 MNHEY and CDR2 SMNVEV (reference sequence). Trimming removed 3 bases from V and 3 bases from J; junction bases left unmatched: 1. The CDR3 covers 13 residues. The CDR3 sequence is CASSFTGDTEAFF. CDR3 in DNA: TGTGCCAGCAGTTTTACAGGGGACACTGAAGCTTTCTTT.

This clonotype was detected ten times or more. J is TRBJ2-5 and V is TRBV12-3 or TRBV12-4, with 8 nucleotides matching TRBD1. V was clipped by 10 bases and J by 5 bases; unmatched bases: 9. This CDR3 is built from 13 residues. The DNA for the CDR3 is TGTGCCACCAGGCAGGGGGCGGGGGAGACCCAGTACTTC. Translating it yields CATRQGAGETQYF.

The genes are TRBV20-1 and TRBJ1-1; D may be TRBD1 (5 bases). V was cut by 0 bases and J by 4 bases, with 9 bases left in between. Germline CDR1 is DFQATT and CDR2 is SNEGSKA (reference sequence). The CDR3 extends over 13 amino acids. The CDR3: CSARDQGLTEAFF. The CDR3 nucleotides read TGCAGTGCTAGAGACCAGGGTCTCACTGAAGCTTTCTTT.

The table lists this clonotype with a few counts. The V call is TRBV6-4, the J call TRBJ1-6, with TRBD1 matching 10 bases. The V and J ends lost 3 bases and 7 bases, in that order; junction bases with no gene match: 3. CDR1 is MRHNA, CDR2 SNTAGT, per germline. CDR3 length: 15 amino acids. The CDR3 loop reads CASSEMGQGNSPLHF. The DNA of the CDR3 is TGTGCCAGCAGTGAAATGGGACAGGGGAATTCACCCCTCCACTTT.

At least ten counts were recorded for this clonotype. V usage is TRBV20-1 and J usage is TRBJ2-7; TRBD2 agrees at 8 bases. The V gene end was trimmed by 6 bases and the J gene end by 2 bases; junction bases not matched to a gene: 12. The CDR3 is 15 residues long. The V gene's germline CDR1 is DFQATT and CDR2 SNEGSKA (reference sequence). The DNA for the CDR3 is TGCAGTGCGCCCGAAGCGGGGGCAAACCCCTACGAGCAGTACTTC. Protein product: CSAPEAGANPYEQYF.

This clonotype was recorded at least ten times. Relative to the germline gene, one junction end is altered; a read error may explain this. The chain carries TRBV6-6 and TRBJ1-2; TRBD1 aligns across 8 bases. The length of the CDR3 is 16 residues. CDR1 and CDR2 (germline): MNHNY, SVGAGI (reference sequence). The CDR3 nucleotides are TGTGGCAGCAGTTACTCCCTTCCAGGGGGCGTGGAAGGCTACACCTTC. Its protein product is CGSSYSLPGGVEGYTF.

This clonotype was counted many times. The chain couples TRBV27 to TRBJ2-5, with 10 bases matching TRBD2. The germline gives CDR1 MNHEY, CDR2 SMNVEV (reference sequence). The CDR3 is 18 amino acids. Trimming removed 4 bases from V and 0 bases from J; junction bases left unmatched: 11. DNA of the CDR3: TGTGCCAGCAGTTCGATCGGACTAGCGGAAACGTACCAAGAGACCCAGTACTTC. It specifies CASSSIGLAETYQETQYF.

This chain joins TRBV7-3 and TRBJ1-2, with a tentative D call TRBD1 (5 bases). The germline CDR1 and CDR2 sequences are SGHTA and FQGTGA. CDR3 length: 13 amino acids. CDR3 protein: CETPGEGRYGYTF. The CDR3 DNA is TGTGAGACGCCGGGGGAGGGCCGCTATGGCTACACCTTC.

The table lists this clonotype with many counts. This chain uses TRBV5-8 with TRBJ2-1; TRBD1 matches 7 bases. The V segment lost 3 bases and the J segment 4 bases; nucleotides outside the gene matches: 7. The germline V gene has CDR1 SGHTS and CDR2 YDEGEE. The CDR3 has 15 amino acids. CDR3 loop: CASSSYPGQYNEQFF. CDR3 coding DNA: TGTGCCAGCAGCTCTTATCCGGGACAGTACAATGAGCAGTTCTTC.

This clonotype occurred many times. V gene TRBV30 combines with J gene TRBJ2-7; D could derive from TRBD1 or TRBD2 (5 bases each). Trimming took off 1 base at V and 7 bases at J, with 14 bases between the two ends. The CDR3 length is 13 residues. Germline V CDR1 and CDR2: GTSNPN, SVGIG (reference sequence). The CDR3 bases are TGTGCCTGGAGTGGACCCTGGGGCGGGGAGCAGTACTTC. The encoded protein is CAWSGPWGGEQYF.

The rearrangement uses TRBV4-3 and TRBJ2-3, with 7 bases that match TRBD2. V lost 0 bases, J lost 0 bases, and 6 bases stayed unmatched. Per the germline V gene, CDR1 is LGHNA and CDR2 is YSLEER. The CDR3 covers 17 residues. DNA of the CDR3: TGCGCCAGCAGCCAAGATCGAACGGGAGGTAGCACAGATACGCAGTATTTT. Its translation: CASSQDRTGGSTDTQYF.

This clonotype was seen only a few times. The chain employs TRBV5-1 and TRBJ1-6; D gene ambiguous. The CDR3 spans 12 residues. In germline, CDR1 is SGHRS, CDR2 YFSETQ. V was clipped by 4 bases and J by 6 bases, with 5 bases between them. CDR3 in DNA: TGCGCCAGCAGCGCCAGTAATTCACCCCTCCACTTT. Its protein is CASSASNSPLHF.

This clonotype was picked up many times. V is TRBV2 and J is TRBJ2-2, with TRBD2 identical over 12 bases. With V trimmed by 7 bases and J by 5 bases, 8 bases remained unmatched. This CDR3 spans 16 amino acids. The germline gives CDR1 SNHLY, CDR2 FYNNEI. CDR3 sequence reads: CASNPSSGRGTGELFF. In nucleotides, the CDR3 is TGTGCCAGCAATCCTTCTAGCGGGAGGGGGACCGGGGAGCTGTTTTTT.

The sample holds a few counts of this clonotype. V is TRBV24-1 and J is TRBJ2-5; 9 nucleotides align to TRBD1. V lost 4 bases and J lost 0; bases outside the gene matches: 8. This CDR3 has 17 residues. CDR1 is KGHDR and CDR2 is SFDVKD in the germline V gene. CDR3 nucleotides: TGTGCCACCAGTGACCCTGGGACAGGGTCGTACCAAGAGACCCAGTACTTC. This sequence encodes CATSDPGTGSYQETQYF.

In this sample, this clonotype turned up many times. This chain links TRBV20-1 with TRBJ2-5, with D unresolved. Between the trimmed V and J ends, which lost 4 bases and 1 base, there was a span of 10 bases. Germline values: CDR1 DFQATT, CDR2 SNEGSKA (reference sequence). The CDR3 runs to 13 residues. This chain's CDR3 is CSAKTVIQETQYF. The DNA of the CDR3 is TGCAGTGCTAAAACAGTAATCCAAGAGACCCAGTACTTC.

This clonotype came up many times. The chain couples TRBV27 to TRBJ1-6, with D maybe TRBD1 (6 bases). Trimming cost V 4 bases and J 11 bases, with 24 bases left between them. Germline CDR1 MNHEY, CDR2 SMNVEV (reference sequence). There are 17 residues in the CDR3. The CDR3 reads CASSSDRRGAGEAPLHF. In DNA form, the CDR3 reads TGTGCCAGCAGTTCGGATCGGCGCGGGGCAGGGGAAGCACCCCTCCACTTT.

There are a few counts of this clonotype. This chain uses TRBV27 with TRBJ2-3, with D perhaps matching TRBD2 (5 bases). V shed 3 bases and J shed 10 bases, with 14 bases lying between them. The CDR3 has 13 residues. Germline V gene lookup returns CDR1 MNHEY and CDR2 SMNVEV (reference sequence). The CDR3 here is CASSFRSERAQYF. The CDR3 DNA reads as TGTGCCAGCAGTTTTCGTAGCGAACGGGCGCAGTATTTT.

The chain is built from TRBV28 and TRBJ1-2, with TRBD1 identical over 10 bases. The CDR3 is 17 residues long. Per the germline V gene, CDR1 is MDHEN and CDR2 is SYDVKM. V dropped 5 bases and J dropped 5; count of bases not matched to a gene: 14. CDR3 nucleotides: TGTGCCAGCAGTACGCCGGGACAGGGGATCAAACGGTATGGCTACACCTTC. It translates to CASSTPGQGIKRYGYTF.

This clonotype occurred many times. The gene calls are TRBV12-3 or TRBV12-4 and TRBJ2-7; 9 nucleotides align to TRBD1. The CDR3 is 17 amino acids. V lost 2 bases, J lost 4 bases, and 12 bases stayed unmatched. This CDR3 reads CASSLSVTGGAGYEQYF. The DNA of the CDR3 is TGTGCCAGCAGTTTAAGCGTCACAGGGGGCGCAGGGTACGAGCAGTACTTC.